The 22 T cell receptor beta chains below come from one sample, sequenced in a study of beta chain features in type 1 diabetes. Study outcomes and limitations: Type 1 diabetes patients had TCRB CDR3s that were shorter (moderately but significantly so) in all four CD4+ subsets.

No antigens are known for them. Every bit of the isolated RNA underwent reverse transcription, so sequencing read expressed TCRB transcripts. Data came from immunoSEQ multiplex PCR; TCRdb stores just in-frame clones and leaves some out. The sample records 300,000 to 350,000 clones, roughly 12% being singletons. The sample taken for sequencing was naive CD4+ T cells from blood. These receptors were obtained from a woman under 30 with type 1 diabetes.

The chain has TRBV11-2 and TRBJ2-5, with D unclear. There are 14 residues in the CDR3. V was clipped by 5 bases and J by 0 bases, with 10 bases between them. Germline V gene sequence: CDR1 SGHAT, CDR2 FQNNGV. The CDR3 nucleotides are TGTGCCAGCAGCGGAGCAGAGTACCAAGAGACCCAGTACTTC. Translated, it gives CASSGAEYQETQYF.

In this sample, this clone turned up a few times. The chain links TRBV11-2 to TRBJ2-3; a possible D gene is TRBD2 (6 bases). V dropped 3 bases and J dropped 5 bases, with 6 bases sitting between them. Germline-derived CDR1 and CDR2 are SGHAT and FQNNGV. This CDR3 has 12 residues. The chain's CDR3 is CASSFSGDTQYF. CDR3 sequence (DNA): TGTGCCAGCAGCTTTAGCGGAGATACGCAGTATTTT.

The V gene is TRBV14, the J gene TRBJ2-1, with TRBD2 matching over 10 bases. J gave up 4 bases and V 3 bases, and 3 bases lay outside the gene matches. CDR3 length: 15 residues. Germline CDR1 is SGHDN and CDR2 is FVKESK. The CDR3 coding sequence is TGTGCCAGCAGCCATGGACTAGCGGCATACAATGAGCAGTTCTTC. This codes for CASSHGLAAYNEQFF.

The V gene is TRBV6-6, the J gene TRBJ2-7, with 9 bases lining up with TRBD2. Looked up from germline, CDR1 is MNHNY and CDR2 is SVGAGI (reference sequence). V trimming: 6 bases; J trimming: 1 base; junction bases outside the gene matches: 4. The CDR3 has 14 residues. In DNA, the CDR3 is TGTGCCAGCAGGCTAGCGGGACTATCCTACGAGCAGTACTTC. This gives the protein CASRLAGLSYEQYF.

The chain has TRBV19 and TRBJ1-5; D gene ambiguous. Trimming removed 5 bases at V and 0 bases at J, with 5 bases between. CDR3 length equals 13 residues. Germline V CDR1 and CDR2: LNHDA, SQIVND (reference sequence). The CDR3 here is CASSPDSNQPQHF. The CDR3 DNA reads TGTGCCAGTAGTCCAGATAGCAATCAGCCCCAGCATTTT.

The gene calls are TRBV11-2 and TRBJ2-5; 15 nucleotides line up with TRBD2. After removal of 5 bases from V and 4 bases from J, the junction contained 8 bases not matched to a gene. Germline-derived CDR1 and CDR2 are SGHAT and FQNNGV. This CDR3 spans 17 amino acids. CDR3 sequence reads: CASSPRTSGRARETQYF. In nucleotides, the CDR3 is TGTGCCAGCAGCCCCCGGACTAGCGGGAGGGCTCGAGAGACCCAGTACTTC. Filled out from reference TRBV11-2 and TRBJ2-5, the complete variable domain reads EAGVAQSPRYKIIEKRQSVAFWCNPISGHATLYWYQQILGQGPKLLIQFQNNGVVDDSQLPKDRFSAERLKGVDSTLKIQPAKLEDSAVYLCASSPRTSGRARETQYFGPGTRLLVL.

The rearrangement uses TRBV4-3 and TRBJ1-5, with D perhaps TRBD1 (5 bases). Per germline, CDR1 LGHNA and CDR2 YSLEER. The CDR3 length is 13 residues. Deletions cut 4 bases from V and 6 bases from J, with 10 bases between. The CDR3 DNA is TGCGCCAGCAGCCCGGGGGGAGGTCAGCCCCAGCATTTT. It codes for CASSPGGGQPQHF.

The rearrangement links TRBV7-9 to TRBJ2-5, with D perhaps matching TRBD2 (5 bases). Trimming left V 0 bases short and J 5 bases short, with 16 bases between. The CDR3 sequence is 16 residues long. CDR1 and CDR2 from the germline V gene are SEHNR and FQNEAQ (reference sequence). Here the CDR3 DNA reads TGTGCCAGCAGCTTAGCGCAGGCCTGGGCGGGTGAGACCCAGTACTTC. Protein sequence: CASSLAQAWAGETQYF.

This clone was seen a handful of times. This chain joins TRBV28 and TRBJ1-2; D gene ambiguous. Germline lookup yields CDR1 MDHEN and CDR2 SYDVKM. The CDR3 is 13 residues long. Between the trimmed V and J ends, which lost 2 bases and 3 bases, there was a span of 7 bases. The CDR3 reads CASSLGGDYGYTF. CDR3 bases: TGTGCCAGCAGTTTAGGCGGTGACTATGGCTACACCTTC.

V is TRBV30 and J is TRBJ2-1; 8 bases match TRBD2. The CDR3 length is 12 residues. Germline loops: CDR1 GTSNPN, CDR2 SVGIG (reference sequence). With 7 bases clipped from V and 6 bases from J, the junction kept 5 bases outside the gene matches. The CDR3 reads CASQRGFNEQFF. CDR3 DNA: TGTGCCTCGCAGCGGGGGTTCAATGAGCAGTTCTTC.

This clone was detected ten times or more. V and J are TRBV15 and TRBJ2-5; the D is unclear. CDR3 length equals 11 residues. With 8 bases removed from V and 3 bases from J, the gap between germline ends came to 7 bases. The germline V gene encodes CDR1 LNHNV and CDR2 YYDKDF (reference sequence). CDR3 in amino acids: CATAAEETQYF. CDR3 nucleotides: TGTGCCACCGCGGCAGAAGAGACCCAGTACTTC.

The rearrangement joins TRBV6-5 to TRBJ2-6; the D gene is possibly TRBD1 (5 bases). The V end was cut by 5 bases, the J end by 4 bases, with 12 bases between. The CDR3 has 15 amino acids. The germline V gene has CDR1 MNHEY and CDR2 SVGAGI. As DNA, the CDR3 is TGTGCCAGCAGTCCACAGGTAGCCGGGGCCAACGTCCTGACTTTC. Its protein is CASSPQVAGANVLTF.

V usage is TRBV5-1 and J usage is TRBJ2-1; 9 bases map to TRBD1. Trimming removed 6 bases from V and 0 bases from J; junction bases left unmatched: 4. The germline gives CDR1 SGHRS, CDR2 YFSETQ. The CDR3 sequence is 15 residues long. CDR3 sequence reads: CASNPTGGSYNEQFF. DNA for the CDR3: TGCGCCAGCAACCCGACAGGGGGCTCCTACAATGAGCAGTTCTTC.

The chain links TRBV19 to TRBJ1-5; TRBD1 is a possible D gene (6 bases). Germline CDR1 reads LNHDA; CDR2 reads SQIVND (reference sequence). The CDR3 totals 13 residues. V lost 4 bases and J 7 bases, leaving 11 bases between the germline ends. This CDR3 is CASSTGGRQPQHF. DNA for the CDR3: TGTGCCAGTAGTACCGGGGGGCGACAGCCCCAGCATTTT.

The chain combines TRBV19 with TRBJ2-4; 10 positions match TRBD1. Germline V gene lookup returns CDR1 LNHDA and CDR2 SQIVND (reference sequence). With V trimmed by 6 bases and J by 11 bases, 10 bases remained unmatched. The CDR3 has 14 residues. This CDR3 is CASSRAGQGNFQYF. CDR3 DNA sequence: TGTGCCAGTAGCAGGGCGGGACAGGGGAATTTTCAGTACTTC.

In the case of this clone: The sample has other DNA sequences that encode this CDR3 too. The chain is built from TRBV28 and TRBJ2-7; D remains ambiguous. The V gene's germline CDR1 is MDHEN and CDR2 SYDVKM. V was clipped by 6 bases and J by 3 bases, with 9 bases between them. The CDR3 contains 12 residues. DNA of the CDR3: TGTGCCAGCAGCTCCCCGGGCTACGAGCAGTACTTC. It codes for CASSSPGYEQYF.

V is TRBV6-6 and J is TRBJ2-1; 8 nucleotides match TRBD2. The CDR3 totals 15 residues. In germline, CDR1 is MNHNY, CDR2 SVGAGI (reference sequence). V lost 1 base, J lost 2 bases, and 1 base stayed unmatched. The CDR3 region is CASSYLAGPYNEQFF. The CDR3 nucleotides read TGTGCCAGCAGTTACTTAGCGGGACCCTACAATGAGCAGTTCTTC.

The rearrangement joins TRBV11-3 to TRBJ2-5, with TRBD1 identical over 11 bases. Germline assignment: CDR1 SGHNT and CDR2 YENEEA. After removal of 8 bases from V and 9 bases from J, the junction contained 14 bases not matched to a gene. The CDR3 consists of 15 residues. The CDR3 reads CASQRSGTGGWAQYF. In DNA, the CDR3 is TGTGCCAGCCAGCGATCCGGGACAGGGGGTTGGGCCCAGTACTTC. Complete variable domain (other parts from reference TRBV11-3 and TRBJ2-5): EAGVVQSPRYKIIEKKQPVAFWCNPISGHNTLYWYLQNLGQGPELLIRYENEEAVDDSQLPKDRFSAERLKGVDSTLKIQPAELGDSAVYLCASQRSGTGGWAQYFGPGTRLLVL.

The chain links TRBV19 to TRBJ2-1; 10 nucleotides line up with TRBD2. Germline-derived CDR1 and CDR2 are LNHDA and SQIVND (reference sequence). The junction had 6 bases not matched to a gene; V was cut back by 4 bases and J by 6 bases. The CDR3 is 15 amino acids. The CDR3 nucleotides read TGTGCCAGTAGTACCCCTAGCGGGAGTGCCAATGAGCAGTTCTTC. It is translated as CASSTPSGSANEQFF.

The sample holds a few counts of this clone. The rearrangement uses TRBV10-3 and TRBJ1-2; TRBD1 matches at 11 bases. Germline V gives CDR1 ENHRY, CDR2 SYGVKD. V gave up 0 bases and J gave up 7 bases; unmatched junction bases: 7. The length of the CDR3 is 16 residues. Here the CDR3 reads CAISESQGQGALGYTF. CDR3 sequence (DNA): TGTGCCATCAGTGAGTCGCAAGGACAGGGGGCGCTTGGCTACACCTTC.

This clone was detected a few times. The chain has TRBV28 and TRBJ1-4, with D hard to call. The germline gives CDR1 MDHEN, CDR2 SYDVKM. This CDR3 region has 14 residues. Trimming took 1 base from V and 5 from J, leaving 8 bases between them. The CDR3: CASSLSPQNEKLFF. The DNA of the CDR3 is TGTGCCAGCAGTTTATCCCCACAGAATGAAAAACTGTTTTTT. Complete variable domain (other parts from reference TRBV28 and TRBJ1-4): DVKVTQSSRYLVKRTGEKVFLECVQDMDHENMFWYRQDPGLGLRLIYFSYDVKMKEKGDIPEGYSVSREKKERFSLILESASTNQTSMYLCASSLSPQNEKLFFGSGTQLSVL.

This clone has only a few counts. The DNA of the CDR3 is TGTGCCAGCAGCGCCCATGGATCAGGGGACACTGAAGCTTTCTTT. Protein sequence: CASSAHGSGDTEAFF. This chain uses TRBV7-2 with TRBJ1-1, with D possibly TRBD1 on 6 matching bases. Trimming left V 5 bases short and J 3 bases short, with 16 bases between. Germline assignment: CDR1 SGHTA and CDR2 FQGNSA. This CDR3 is built from 15 residues.